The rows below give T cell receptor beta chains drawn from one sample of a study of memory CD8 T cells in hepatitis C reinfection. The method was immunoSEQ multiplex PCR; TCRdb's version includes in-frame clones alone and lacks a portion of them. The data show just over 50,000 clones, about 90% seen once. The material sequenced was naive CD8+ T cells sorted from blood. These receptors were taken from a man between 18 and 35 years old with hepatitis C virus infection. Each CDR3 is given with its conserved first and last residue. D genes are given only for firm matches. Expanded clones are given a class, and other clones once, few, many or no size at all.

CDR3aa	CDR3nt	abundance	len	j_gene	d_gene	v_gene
CSVEGESGYSTDTQYF	TGCAGCGTTGAAGGAGAAAGCGGGTACAGCACAGATACGCAGTATTTT	.	16	TRBJ2-3	.	TRBV29-1
CASSISGGTEANVLTF	TGTGCCAGTAGTATATCGGGGGGTACCGAGGCCAACGTCCTGACTTTC	once	16	TRBJ2-6	TRBD2	TRBV19
CASSQEGRSWDTQYF	TGTGCCAGCAGCCAAGAGGGCAGGTCTTGGGATACGCAGTATTTT	.	15	TRBJ2-3	.	TRBV14
CAWRGGTYISGNTIYF	TGTGCCTGGAGAGGTGGGACTTATATTTCTGGAAACACCATATATTTT	.	16	TRBJ1-3	.	TRBV30
CASSITGFGGELFF	TGTGCCAGTAGTATTACGGGATTCGGTGGGGAGCTGTTTTTT	.	14	TRBJ2-2	.	TRBV19
CASSLDGSYEQYF	TGTGCCAGCAGCTTGGACGGGTCCTACGAGCAGTACTTC	.	13	TRBJ2-7	.	TRBV5-6
CASSIRLAGGPGYEQYF	TGTGCCAGTAGTATTCGACTAGCGGGAGGGCCAGGCTACGAGCAGTACTTC	once	17	TRBJ2-7	TRBD2	TRBV19
CASSLAGWGTGNTIYF	TGCGCCAGCAGCTTGGCCGGGTGGGGCACTGGAAACACCATATATTTT	.	16	TRBJ1-3	.	TRBV5-1
CASNLASDRANQPQHF	TGTGCCAGTAACTTGGCTTCGGACAGGGCCAATCAGCCCCAGCATTTT	.	16	TRBJ1-5	TRBD1	TRBV19
CASSTGHPYEQYF	TGTGCCAGCAGTACGGGACACCCCTACGAGCAGTACTTC	few	13	TRBJ2-7	.	TRBV27
CASSHTGDNEQFF	TGTGCCAGCAGCCACACGGGTGACAATGAGCAGTTCTTC	once	13	TRBJ2-1	.	TRBV11-2
CASSLVSGNSYNEQFF	TGTGCCAGCAGCCTCGTTAGCGGGAACTCCTACAATGAGCAGTTCTTC	.	16	TRBJ2-1	TRBD2	TRBV7-6
CASREGYEQYF	TGTGCCAGCAGGGAGGGCTACGAGCAGTACTTC	.	11	TRBJ2-7	.	TRBV2
CASSPGQGSSYNEQFF	TGTGCCAGCAGCCCCGGACAGGGGAGCTCCTACAATGAGCAGTTCTTC	.	16	TRBJ2-1	TRBD1	TRBV5-6
CASSDGTRDTSGYTF	TGTGCCAGCAGCGACGGGACAAGGGACACAAGCGGCTACACCTTC	.	15	TRBJ1-2	.	TRBV7-8
CASSFVGGASLNEQFF	TGTGCCAGCAGTTTTGTCGGGGGGGCGTCGCTCAATGAGCAGTTCTTC	.	16	TRBJ2-1	TRBD2	TRBV7-9
CASSPSPEGAFF	TGTGCCAGCTCACCAAGTCCGGAGGGAGCTTTCTTT	.	12	TRBJ1-1	.	TRBV18
CASSLAVAQPSVEQYF	TGTGCCAGCAGCTTAGCGGTAGCGCAGCCTAGCGTCGAGCAGTACTTC	.	16	TRBJ2-7	.	TRBV7-2
CASSQGSGITYNEQFF	TGCGCCAGCAGCCAAGGGTCGGGGATTACCTACAATGAGCAGTTCTTC	.	16	TRBJ2-1	.	TRBV4-1
CASSPSPGYFRELFF	TGTGCCAGCAGCCCAAGTCCAGGGTACTTTAGGGAGCTGTTTTTT	.	15	TRBJ2-2	.	TRBV7-9
CASSSGQGVNEQFF	TGTGCCAGCAGCTCGGGACAGGGTGTAAATGAGCAGTTCTTC	once	14	TRBJ2-1	TRBD1	TRBV7-3
CASSPGPAPTSTDTQYF	TGCGCCAGCAGCCCAGGGCCGGCCCCGACTTCCACAGATACGCAGTATTTT	.	17	TRBJ2-3	.	TRBV10-1